Shown below are 10 T cell receptor beta chains from a single sample sequenced in a study of T cells in Graves' hyperthyroidism and ophthalmopathy. TCR beta CDR3 regions were amplified from RNA. Using the HTBI primer set, a first-round RT-PCR was run on the TCR CDR3. TCRdb recomputed calls from the multiplex PCR reads with MiXCR, one row per CDR3 protein. The table shows about 560,000 distinct CDR3 sequences, with roughly 50% occurring only once. The sample comprised peripheral blood or thyroid tissue (not recorded which). The receptors were sampled from a woman under 30 with Graves' hyperthyroidism.

This clonotype came up many times. This chain connects TRBV29-1 to TRBJ1-5; D is unclear. With 5 bases removed from V and 1 base from J, the gap between germline ends came to 12 bases. The CDR3 covers 14 residues. Germline CDR1 SQVTM, CDR2 ANQGSEA. DNA of the CDR3: TGCAGCGTTAGTTGGGGAGTGAGCAATCAGCCCCAGCATTTT. Residues: CSVSWGVSNQPQHF.

The J gene is TRBJ2-7, the V gene TRBV12-3 or TRBV12-4; 8 nucleotides match TRBD2. Trimming removed 6 bases from V and 2 bases from J; junction bases left unmatched: 18. This CDR3 contains 18 residues. CDR3 residues: CASSYRGGNIAVTYEQYF. The CDR3 DNA reads as TGTGCCAGCAGCTACCGGGGGGGGAACATAGCGGTGACCTACGAGCAGTACTTC.

This clonotype was found a few times. The genes are TRBV25-1 and TRBJ1-1, with D tentatively TRBD1 (5 bases). Germline V gene data show CDR1 as MGHDK and CDR2 as SYGVNS. Trimming pared 2 bases from V and 0 bases from J, leaving 10 bases between. The CDR3 runs 15 residues. Written as DNA, the CDR3 is TGTGCCAGCAGTGAACGGGGGTTGGTGAACACTGAAGCTTTCTTT. This translates into CASSERGLVNTEAFF.

There are many counts of this clonotype. The rearrangement joins TRBV2 to TRBJ1-2, with 7 bases lining up with TRBD1. Germline V CDR1 and CDR2: SNHLY, FYNNEI. V gave up 5 bases and J gave up 1 base; unmatched junction bases: 7. The CDR3 totals 15 residues. The CDR3, as DNA: TGTGCCAGCAGTCCCCGACAGGGCGATAACTATGGCTACACCTTC. It translates to CASSPRQGDNYGYTF.

The J gene is TRBJ2-5, the V gene TRBV11-2, with 10 nucleotides matching TRBD2. CDR1 and CDR2 from the germline V gene are SGHAT and FQNNGV. This CDR3 contains 15 residues. The V and J ends lost 5 bases and 5 bases, in that order; junction bases with no gene match: 8. The CDR3 DNA reads TGTGCCAGCAGCAGGCTAGCGGGAGTTATGGAGACCCAGTACTTC. The encoded protein is CASSRLAGVMETQYF.

The chain combines TRBV29-1 with TRBJ2-7; D possibly corresponds to TRBD1 (6 bases). V lost 3 bases to trimming and J lost 7 bases, with 22 bases between them. This CDR3 region has 15 residues. CDR1 is SQVTM, CDR2 ANQGSEA, per germline. The CDR3 DNA reads TGCAGCGTTGACTGGGCCGGGTCGCTGGGGGCAGAGCAGTACTTC. This codes for CSVDWAGSLGAEQYF.

About this clonotype itself: The CDR3 ends on some other residue instead of the conserved phenylalanine or tryptophan, so this is likely a read error. It is unclear where the CDR3 begins or ends on the DNA, so no DNA is shown, and the CDR3 is as TCRdb lists it. This chain joins TRBV24-1 and TRBJ2-5; no DNA check was done on the table's D call, TRBD2. Termini included, the CDR3 measures 9 amino acids. Germline CDR1 is KGHDR and CDR2 is SFDVKD. Here the CDR3 reads CATSDTLEG.

This clonotype was seen a handful of times. The rearrangement links TRBV5-1 to TRBJ2-7, with D possibly being TRBD1 (6 bases). The CDR3 runs 14 residues. Germline values: CDR1 SGHRS, CDR2 YFSETQ. V lost 3 bases, J lost 3 bases, and 13 bases lay in between. The CDR3 protein is CASSSSQGNYEQYF. The CDR3 DNA sequence: TGCGCCAGCAGCTCCTCCCAGGGGAACTACGAGCAGTACTTC. Drawing the rest from reference TRBV5-1 and TRBJ2-7, the complete variable domain is KAGVTQTPRYLIKTRGQQVTLSCSPISGHRSVSWYQQTPGQGLQFLFEYFSETQRNKGNFPGRFSGRQFSNSRSEMNVSTLELGDSALYLCASSSSQGNYEQYFGPGTRLTVT.

A single count supports this clonotype. The J gene is TRBJ2-7, the V gene TRBV11-2, with TRBD2 identical over 11 bases. The CDR3 length is 16 residues. V shed 5 bases and J 6 bases; nucleotides not matched to a gene: 12. The germline V gene has CDR1 SGHAT and CDR2 FQNNGV. The CDR3 sequence: CASSIPLTSGRGEQYF. CDR3 DNA: TGTGCCAGCAGCATCCCCCTTACTAGCGGGAGAGGCGAGCAGTACTTC.

This clonotype was observed at least ten times. V and J are TRBV20-1 and TRBJ1-5; D perhaps matches TRBD1 (5 bases). Trimming cost V 1 base and J 9 bases, with 10 bases left between them. In germline, CDR1 is DFQATT, CDR2 SNEGSKA (reference sequence). The CDR3 is 12 amino acids. For the CDR3, the DNA is TGCAGTGCTAGAGGGGGGTTCGGGCCCCAGCATTTT. Translating gives CSARGGFGPQHF.